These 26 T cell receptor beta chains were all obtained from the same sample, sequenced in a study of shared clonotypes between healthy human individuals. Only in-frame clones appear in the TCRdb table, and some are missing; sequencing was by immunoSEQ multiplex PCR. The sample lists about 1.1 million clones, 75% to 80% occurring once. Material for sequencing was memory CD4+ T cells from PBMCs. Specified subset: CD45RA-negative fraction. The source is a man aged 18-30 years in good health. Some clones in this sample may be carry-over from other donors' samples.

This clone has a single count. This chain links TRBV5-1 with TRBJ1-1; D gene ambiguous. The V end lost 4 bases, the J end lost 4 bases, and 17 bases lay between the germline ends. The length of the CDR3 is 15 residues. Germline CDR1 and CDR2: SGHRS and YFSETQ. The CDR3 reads CASSLVLASGTEAFF. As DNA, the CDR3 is TGCGCCAGCAGCCTGGTCCTCGCCTCGGGCACTGAAGCTTTCTTT.

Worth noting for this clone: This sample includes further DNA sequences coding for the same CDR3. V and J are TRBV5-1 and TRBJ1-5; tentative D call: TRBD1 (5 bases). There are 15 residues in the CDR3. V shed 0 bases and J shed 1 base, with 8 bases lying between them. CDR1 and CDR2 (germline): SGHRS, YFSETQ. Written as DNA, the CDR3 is TGCGCCAGCAGCTTGGGAGACAGCAGCAATCAGCCCCAGCATTTT. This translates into CASSLGDSSNQPQHF.

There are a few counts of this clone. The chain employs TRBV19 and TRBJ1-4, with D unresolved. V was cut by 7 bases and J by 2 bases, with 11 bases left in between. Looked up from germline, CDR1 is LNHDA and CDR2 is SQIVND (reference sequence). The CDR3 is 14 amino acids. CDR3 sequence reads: CASTFRRTNEKLFF. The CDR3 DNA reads TGTGCCAGTACCTTTAGGCGGACTAATGAAAAACTGTTTTTT.

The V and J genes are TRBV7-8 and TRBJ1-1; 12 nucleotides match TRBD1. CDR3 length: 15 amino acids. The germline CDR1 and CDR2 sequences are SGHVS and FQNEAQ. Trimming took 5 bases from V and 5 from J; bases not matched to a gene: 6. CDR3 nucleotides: TGTGCCAGCAGCATTGGGACAGGGGGCTGGACTGAAGCTTTCTTT. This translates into CASSIGTGGWTEAFF.

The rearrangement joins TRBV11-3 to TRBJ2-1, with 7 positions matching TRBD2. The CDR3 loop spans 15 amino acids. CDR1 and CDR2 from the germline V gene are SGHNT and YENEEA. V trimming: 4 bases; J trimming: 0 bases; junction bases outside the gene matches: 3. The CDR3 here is CASSSWTSSYNEQFF. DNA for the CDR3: TGTGCCAGCAGCTCCTGGACTAGCTCCTACAATGAGCAGTTCTTC.

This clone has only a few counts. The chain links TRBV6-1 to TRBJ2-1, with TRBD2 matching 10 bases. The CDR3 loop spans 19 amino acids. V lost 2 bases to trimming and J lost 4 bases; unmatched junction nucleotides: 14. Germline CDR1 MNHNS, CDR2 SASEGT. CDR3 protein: CASSEFLAGVSSGYNEQFF. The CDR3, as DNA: TGTGCCAGCAGTGAATTCCTAGCGGGAGTGTCGTCGGGATACAATGAGCAGTTCTTC.

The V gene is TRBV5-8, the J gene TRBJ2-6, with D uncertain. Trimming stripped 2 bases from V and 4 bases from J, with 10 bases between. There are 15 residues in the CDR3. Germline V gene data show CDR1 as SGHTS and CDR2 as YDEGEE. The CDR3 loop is CASSLSVSGANVLTF. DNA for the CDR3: TGTGCCAGCAGCTTAAGCGTTTCGGGGGCCAACGTCCTGACTTTC.

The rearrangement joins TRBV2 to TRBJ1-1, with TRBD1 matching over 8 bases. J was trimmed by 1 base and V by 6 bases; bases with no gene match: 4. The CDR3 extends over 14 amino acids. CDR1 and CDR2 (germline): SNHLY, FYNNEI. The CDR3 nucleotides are TGTGCCAGCAGGTTGGACAGGGAGAACACTGAAGCTTTCTTT. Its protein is CASRLDRENTEAFF.

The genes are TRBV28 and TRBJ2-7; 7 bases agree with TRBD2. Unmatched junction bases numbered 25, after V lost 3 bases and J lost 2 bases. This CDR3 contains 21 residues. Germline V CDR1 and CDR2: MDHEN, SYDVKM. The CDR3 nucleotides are TGTGCCAGCAGTTTGGAATATTGGGGAGGACTAGTTAACAAGCGCCCCTACGAGCAGTACTTC. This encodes CASSLEYWGGLVNKRPYEQYF.

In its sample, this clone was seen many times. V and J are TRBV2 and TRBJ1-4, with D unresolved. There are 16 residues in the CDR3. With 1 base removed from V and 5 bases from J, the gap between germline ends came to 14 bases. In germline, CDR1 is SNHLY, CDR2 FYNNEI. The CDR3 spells CASSEGLFVRNEKLFF. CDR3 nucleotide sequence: TGTGCCAGCAGTGAAGGGTTATTCGTAAGAAATGAAAAACTGTTTTTT.

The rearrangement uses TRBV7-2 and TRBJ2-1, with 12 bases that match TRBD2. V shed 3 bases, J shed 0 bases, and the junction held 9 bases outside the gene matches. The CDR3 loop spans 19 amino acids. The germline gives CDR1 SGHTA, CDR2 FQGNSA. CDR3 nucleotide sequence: TGTGCCAGCAGCTTCTTTCTAGCGGGAGGGTCGAGCTCCTACAATGAGCAGTTCTTC. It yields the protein CASSFFLAGGSSSYNEQFF.

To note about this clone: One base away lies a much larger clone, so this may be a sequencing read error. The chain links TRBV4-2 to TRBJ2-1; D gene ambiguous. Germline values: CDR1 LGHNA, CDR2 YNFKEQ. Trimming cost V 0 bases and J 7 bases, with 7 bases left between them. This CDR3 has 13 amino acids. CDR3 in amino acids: CASSQDVGNEQFF. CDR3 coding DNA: TGTGCCAGCAGCCAAGATGTGGGGAATGAGCAGTTCTTC.

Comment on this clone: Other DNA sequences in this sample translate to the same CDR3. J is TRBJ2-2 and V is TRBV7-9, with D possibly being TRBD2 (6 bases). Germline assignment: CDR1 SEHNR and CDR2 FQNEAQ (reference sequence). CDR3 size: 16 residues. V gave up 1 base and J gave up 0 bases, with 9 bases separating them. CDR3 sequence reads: CASSLGGGTNTGELFF. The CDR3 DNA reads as TGTGCCAGCAGCTTAGGTGGCGGGACGAACACCGGGGAGCTGTTTTTT.

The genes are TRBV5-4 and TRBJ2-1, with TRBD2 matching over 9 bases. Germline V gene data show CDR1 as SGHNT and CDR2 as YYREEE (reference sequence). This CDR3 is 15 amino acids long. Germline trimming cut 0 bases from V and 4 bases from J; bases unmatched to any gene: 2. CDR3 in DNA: TGTGCCAGCAGCTTGGCCCTAGCGGGGTACAATGAGCAGTTCTTC. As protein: CASSLALAGYNEQFF. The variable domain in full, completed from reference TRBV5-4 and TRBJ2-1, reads ETGVTQSPTHLIKTRGQQVTLRCSSQSGHNTVSWYQQALGQGPQFIFQYYREEENGRGNFPPRFSGLQFPNYSSELNVNALELDDSALYLCASSLALAGYNEQFFGPGTRLTVL.

CDR3 region: CASSLGDRGLTDTQYF. The DNA of the CDR3 is TGTGCCAGCAGCTTAGGGGACAGGGGGCTCACAGATACGCAGTATTTT. V gene TRBV7-9 combines with J gene TRBJ2-3; 12 positions match TRBD1. The CDR3 totals 16 residues. Trimming at V came to 1 base and at J to 2 bases, leaving 1 base not matched to a gene. CDR1 is SEHNR and CDR2 is FQNEAQ in the germline V gene (reference sequence).

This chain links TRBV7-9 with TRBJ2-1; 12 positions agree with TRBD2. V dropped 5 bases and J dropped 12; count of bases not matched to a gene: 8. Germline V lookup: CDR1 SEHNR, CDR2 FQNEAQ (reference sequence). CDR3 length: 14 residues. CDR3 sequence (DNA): TGTGCCAGCAGCAGTCTAGCGGGAGGGTTGGTGCAGTTCTTC. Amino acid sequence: CASSSLAGGLVQFF. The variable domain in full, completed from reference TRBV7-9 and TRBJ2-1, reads DTGVSQNPRHKITKRGQNVTFRCDPISEHNRLYWYRQTLGQGPEFLTYFQNEAQLEKSRLLSDRFSAERPKGSFSTLEIQRTEQGDSAMYLCASSSLAGGLVQFFGPGTRLTVL.

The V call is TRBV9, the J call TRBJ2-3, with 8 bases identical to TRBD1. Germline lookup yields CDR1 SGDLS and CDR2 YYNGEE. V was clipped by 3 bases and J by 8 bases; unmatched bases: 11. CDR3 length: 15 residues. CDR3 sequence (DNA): TGTGCCAGCAGCGATAGAGGGGGACAGGAGGTTACGCAGTATTTT. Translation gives CASSDRGGQEVTQYF.

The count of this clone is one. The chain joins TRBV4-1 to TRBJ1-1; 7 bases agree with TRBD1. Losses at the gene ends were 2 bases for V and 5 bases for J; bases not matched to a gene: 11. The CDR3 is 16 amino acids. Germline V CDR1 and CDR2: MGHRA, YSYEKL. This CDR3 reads CASSQPLRGGKTEAFF. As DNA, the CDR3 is TGCGCCAGCAGCCAACCCCTCAGGGGGGGGAAGACTGAAGCTTTCTTT.

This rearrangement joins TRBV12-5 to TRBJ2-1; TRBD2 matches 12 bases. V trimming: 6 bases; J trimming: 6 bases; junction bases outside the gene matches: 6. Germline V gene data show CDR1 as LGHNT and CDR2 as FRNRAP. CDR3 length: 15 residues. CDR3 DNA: TGTGCTAGTGGCCCGGGACTAGCGGGCCTCAATGAGCAGTTCTTC. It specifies CASGPGLAGLNEQFF.

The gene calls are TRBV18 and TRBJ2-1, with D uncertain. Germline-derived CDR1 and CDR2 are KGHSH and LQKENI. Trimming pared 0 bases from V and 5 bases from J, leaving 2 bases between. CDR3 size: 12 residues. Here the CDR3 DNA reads TGTGCCAGCTCACCACCCCACAATGAGCAGTTCTTC. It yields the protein CASSPPHNEQFF.

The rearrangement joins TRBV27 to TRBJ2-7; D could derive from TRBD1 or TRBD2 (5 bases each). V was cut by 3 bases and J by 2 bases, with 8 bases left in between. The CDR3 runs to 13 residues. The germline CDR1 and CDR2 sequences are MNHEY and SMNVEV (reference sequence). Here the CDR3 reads CASSFRGAYEQYF. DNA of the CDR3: TGTGCCAGCAGTTTTCGGGGCGCCTACGAGCAGTACTTC.

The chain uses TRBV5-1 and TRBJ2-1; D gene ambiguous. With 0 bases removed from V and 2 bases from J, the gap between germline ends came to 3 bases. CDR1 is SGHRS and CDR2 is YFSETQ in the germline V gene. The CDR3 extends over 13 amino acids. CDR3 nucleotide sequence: TGCGCCAGCAGCTTGGAAACCTACAATGAGCAGTTCTTC. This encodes CASSLETYNEQFF. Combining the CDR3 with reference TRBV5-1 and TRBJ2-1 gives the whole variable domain KAGVTQTPRYLIKTRGQQVTLSCSPISGHRSVSWYQQTPGQGLQFLFEYFSETQRNKGNFPGRFSGRQFSNSRSEMNVSTLELGDSALYLCASSLETYNEQFFGPGTRLTVL.

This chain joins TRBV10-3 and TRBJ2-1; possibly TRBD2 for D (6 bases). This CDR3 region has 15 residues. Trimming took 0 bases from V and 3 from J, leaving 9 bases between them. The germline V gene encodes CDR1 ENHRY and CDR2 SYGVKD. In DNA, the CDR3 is TGTGCCATCAGTGAGTCAGGCGGGGTCTACAATGAGCAGTTCTTC. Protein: CAISESGGVYNEQFF.

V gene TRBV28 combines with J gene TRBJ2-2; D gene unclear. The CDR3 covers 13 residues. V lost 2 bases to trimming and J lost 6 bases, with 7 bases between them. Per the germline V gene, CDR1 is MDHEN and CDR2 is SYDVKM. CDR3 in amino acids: CASSLPQPGELFF. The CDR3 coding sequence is TGTGCCAGCAGTTTACCCCAGCCCGGGGAGCTGTTTTTT.

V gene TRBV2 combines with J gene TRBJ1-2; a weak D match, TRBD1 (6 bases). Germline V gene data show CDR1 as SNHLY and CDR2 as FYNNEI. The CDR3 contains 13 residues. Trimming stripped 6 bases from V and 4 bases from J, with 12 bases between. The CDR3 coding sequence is TGTGCCAGCAGCGGGGGGCCGACCTATGGCTACACCTTC. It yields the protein CASSGGPTYGYTF.

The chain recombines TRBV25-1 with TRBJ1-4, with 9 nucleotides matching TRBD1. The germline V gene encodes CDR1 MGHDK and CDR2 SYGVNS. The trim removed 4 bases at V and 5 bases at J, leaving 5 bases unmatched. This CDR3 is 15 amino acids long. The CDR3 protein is CASSAQTGGNEKLFF. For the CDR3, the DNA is TGTGCCAGCAGTGCGCAGACAGGGGGGAATGAAAAACTGTTTTTT.